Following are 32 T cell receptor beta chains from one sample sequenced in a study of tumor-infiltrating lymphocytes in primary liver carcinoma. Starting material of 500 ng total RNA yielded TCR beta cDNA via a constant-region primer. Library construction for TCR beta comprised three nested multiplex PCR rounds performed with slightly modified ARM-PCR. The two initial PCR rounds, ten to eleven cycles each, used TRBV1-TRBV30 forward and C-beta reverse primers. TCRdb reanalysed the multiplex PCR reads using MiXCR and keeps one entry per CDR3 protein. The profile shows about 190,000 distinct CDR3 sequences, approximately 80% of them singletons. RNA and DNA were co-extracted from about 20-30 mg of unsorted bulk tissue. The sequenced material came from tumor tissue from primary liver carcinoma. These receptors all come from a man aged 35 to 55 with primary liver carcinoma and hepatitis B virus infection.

CDR3 amino acids: CASTADRQYSPLHF. The CDR3 DNA sequence: TGTGCCAGCACTGCTGACAGACAATATTCACCCCTCCACTTT. The rearrangement joins TRBV12-3 or TRBV12-4 to TRBJ1-6; a weak D match, TRBD1 (5 bases). CDR3 length: 14 amino acids. Deletions cut 7 bases from V and 8 bases from J, with 15 bases between.

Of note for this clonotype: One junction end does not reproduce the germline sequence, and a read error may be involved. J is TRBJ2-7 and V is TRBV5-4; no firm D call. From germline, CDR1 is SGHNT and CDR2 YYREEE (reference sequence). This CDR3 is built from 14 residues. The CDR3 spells CASSSRRLSYEQYF. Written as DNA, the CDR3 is TGTGCTAGCAGCTCGAGACGGCTCTCCTACGAGCAGTACTTC.

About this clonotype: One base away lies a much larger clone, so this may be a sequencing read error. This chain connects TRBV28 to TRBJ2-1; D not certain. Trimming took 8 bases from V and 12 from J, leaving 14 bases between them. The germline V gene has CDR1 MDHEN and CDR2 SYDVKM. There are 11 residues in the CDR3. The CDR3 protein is CASSLGPGQFF. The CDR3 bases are TGTGCCAGCTCCCTAGGGCCTGGGCAGTTCTTC.

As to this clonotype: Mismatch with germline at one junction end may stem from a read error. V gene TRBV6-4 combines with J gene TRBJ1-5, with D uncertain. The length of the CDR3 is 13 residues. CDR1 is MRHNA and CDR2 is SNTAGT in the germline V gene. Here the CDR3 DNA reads TGTGCCAGTAGTGATGGTGACGCTCAACCCCAGCATTTT. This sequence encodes CASSDGDAQPQHF.

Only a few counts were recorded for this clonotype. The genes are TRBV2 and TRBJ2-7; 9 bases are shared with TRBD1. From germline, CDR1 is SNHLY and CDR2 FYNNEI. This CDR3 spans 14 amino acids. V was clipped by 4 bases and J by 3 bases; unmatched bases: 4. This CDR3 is CASSAGQGHYEQYF. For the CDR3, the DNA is TGTGCCAGCAGTGCGGGACAGGGACACTACGAGCAGTACTTC. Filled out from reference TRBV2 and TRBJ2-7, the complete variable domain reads EPEVTQTPSHQVTQMGQEVILRCVPISNHLYFYWYRQILGQKVEFLVSFYNNEISEKSEIFDDQFSVERPDGSNFTLKIRSTKLEDSAMYFCASSAGQGHYEQYFGPGTRLTVT.

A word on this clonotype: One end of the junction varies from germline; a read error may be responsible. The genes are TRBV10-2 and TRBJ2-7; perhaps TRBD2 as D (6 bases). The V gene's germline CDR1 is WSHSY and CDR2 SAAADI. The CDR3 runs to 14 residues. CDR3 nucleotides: TGCGTCAGCAGTGTGTCCCTCTGGGGAGGCGACCAGTACTTC. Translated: CVSSVSLWGGDQYF.

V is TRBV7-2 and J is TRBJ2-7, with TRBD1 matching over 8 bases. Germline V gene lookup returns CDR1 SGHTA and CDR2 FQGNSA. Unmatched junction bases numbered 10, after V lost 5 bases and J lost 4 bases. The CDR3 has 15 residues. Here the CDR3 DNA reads TGTGCCAGCAGCGACCACAGGGGGTCCCTATACGAGCAGTACTTC. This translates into CASSDHRGSLYEQYF.

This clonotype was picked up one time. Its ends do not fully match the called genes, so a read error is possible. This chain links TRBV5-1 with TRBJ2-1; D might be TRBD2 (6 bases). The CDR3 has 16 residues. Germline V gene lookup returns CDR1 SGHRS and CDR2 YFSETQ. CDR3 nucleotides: TGCGTCAGCAGCTTGGGCCGGGACTCTGGCTACAATGAGCAGTTCTTC. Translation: CVSSLGRDSGYNEQFF.

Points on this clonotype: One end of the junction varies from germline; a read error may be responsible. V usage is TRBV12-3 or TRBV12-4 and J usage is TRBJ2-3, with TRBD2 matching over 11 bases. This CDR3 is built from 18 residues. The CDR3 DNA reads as TGTGACAGCAGCAAAACCCCGGGATTAGCGGGAGGGCCAGATACGCAGTATTTT. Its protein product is CDSSKTPGLAGGPDTQYF.

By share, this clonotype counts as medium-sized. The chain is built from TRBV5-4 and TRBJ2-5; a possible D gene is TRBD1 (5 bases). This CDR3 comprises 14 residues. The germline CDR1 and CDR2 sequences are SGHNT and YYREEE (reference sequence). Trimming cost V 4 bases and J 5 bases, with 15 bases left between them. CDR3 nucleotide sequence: TGTGCCAGCAGCCCAGCACAGGTGGGGGAGACCCAGTACTTC. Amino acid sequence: CASSPAQVGETQYF.

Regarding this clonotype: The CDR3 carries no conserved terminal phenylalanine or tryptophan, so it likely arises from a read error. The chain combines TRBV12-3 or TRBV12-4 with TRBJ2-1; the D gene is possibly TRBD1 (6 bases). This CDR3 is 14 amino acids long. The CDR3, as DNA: TGTGCCAGCAGTCCCCAGGGGCGGCGGAATGAACAGTTCTTG. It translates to CASSPQGRRNEQFL.

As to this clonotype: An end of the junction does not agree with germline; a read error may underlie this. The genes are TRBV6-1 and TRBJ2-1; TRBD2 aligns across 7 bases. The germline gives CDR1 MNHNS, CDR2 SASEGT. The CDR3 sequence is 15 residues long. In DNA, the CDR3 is TGTGCCAGCAGCGAAGAAGCGGGACGATTCATTGAGCAGTTCTTC. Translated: CASSEEAGRFIEQFF.

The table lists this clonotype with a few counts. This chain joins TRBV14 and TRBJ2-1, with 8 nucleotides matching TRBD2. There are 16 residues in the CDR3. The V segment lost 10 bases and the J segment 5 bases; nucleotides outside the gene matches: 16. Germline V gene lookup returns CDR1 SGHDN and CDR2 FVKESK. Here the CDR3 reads CANSVVAGWVNNEQFF. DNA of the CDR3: TGTGCCAACAGTGTCGTAGCGGGATGGGTGAACAATGAGCAGTTCTTC.

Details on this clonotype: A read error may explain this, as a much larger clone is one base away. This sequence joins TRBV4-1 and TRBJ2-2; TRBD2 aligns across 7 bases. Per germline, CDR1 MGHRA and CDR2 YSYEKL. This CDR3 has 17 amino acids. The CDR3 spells CASSPYTSERGTGELLF. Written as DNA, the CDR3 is TGCGCCAGCAGCCCTTATACTAGCGAAAGAGGGACCGGGGAGCTGTTATTT.

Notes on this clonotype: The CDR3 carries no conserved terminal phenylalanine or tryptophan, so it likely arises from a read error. CDR3 amino acids: CVSSYQDTGELFI. The CDR3 nucleotides are TGTGTGAGCAGTTACCAGGACACCGGGGAGCTGTTTATT. The V call is TRBV6-5, the J call TRBJ2-2; the D is unclear. The CDR3 length is 13 residues. Germline V gene lookup returns CDR1 MNHEY and CDR2 SVGAGI.

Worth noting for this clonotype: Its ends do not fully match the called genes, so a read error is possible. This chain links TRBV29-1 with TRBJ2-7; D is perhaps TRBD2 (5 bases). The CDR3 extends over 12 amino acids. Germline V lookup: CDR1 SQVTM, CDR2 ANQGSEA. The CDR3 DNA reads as TGTAGCGTTGAGTCCGCAGATTACGACCAGTACTTC. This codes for CSVESADYDQYF.

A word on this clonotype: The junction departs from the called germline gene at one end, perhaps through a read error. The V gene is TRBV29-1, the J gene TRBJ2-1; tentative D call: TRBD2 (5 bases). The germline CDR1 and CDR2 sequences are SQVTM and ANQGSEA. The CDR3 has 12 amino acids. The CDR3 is CSVEYEGNEQFF. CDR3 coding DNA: TGCAGCGTTGAATATGAGGGCAATGAGCAGTTTTTC.

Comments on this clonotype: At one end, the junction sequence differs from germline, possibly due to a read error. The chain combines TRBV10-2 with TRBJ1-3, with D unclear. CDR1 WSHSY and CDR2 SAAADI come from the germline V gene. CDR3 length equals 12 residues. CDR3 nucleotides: TGCACCAGTAAGGCCTCTGGAAACACCATATATTTT. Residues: CTSKASGNTIYF.

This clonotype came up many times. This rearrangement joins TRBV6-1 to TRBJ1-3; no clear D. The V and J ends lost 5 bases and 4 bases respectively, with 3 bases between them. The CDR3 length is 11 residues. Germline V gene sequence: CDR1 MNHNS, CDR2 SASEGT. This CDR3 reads CASSRGNTIYF. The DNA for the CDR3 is TGTGCCAGCAGTCGAGGAAACACCATATATTTT.

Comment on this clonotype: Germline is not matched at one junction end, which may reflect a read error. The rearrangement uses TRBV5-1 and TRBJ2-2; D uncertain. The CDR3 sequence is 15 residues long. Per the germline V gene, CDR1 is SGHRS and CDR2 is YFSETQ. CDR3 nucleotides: TGCGCCAACAGCGATAAGGTCCCGAACACCGGGGAGCTGTTTTTT. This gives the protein CANSDKVPNTGELFF. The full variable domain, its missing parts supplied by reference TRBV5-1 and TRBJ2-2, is KAGVTQTPRYLIKTRGQQVTLSCSPISGHRSVSWYQQTPGQGLQFLFEYFSETQRNKGNFPGRFSGRQFSNSRSEMNVSTLELGDSALYLCANSDKVPNTGELFFGEGSRLTVL.

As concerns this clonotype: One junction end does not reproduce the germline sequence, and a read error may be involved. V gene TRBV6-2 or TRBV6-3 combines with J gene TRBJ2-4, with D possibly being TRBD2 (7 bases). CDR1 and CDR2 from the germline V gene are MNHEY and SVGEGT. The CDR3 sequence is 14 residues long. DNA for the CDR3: TGTGCCAGCAGTCGCTGGGGGGGCGAAAACATACAGTACTTC. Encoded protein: CASSRWGGENIQYF.

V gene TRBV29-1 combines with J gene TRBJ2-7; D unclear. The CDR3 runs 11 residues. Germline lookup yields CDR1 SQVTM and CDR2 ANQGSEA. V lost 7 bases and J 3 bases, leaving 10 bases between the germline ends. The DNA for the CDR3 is TGCAGCGGGCAGATGATCTACGAGCAGTACTTC. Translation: CSGQMIYEQYF.

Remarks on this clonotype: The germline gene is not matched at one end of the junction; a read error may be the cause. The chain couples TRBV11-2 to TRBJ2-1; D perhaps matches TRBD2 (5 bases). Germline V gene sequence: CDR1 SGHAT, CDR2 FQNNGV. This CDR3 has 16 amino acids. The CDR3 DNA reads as TGTGCCAGCAGCTTAGTTGGGAGTAGCGACTACAATGAGGAGTTCTTC. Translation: CASSLVGSSDYNEEFF.

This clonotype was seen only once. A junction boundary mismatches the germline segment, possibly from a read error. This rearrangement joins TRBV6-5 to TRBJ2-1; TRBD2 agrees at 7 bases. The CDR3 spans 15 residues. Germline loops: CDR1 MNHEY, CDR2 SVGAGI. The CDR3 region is CASTRVGGAYNERFF. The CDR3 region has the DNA TGTGCCAGCACCCGAGTGGGAGGGGCATACAATGAGCGGTTCTTC.

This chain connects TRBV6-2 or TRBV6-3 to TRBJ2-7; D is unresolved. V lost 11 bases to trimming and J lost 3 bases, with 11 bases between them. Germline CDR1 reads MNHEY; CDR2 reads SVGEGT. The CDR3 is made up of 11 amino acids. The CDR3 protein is CAGSYIYEQYF. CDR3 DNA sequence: TGTGCCGGTAGTTACATCTACGAGCAGTACTTC.

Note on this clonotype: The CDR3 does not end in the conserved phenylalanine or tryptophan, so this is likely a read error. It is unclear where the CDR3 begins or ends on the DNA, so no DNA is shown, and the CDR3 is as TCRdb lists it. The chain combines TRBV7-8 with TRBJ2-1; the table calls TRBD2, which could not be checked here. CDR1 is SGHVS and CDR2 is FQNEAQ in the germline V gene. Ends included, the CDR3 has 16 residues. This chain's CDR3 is CASSYLTGGSYNEQLL.

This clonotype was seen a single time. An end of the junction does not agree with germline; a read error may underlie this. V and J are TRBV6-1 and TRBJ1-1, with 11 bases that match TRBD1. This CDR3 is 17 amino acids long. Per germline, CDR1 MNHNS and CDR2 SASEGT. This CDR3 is CASSEGKGQGANIEAFF. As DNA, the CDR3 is TGTGCCAGCAGTGAAGGTAAAGGACAGGGGGCTAACATTGAAGCTTTCTTT.

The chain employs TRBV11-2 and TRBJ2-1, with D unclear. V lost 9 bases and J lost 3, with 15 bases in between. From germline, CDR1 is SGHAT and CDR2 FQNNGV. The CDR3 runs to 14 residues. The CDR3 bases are TGTGCCAGTACCCCTGAAGGCGGCTACAATGAGCAGTTCTTC. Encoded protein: CASTPEGGYNEQFF. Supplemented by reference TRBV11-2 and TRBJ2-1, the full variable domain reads EAGVAQSPRYKIIEKRQSVAFWCNPISGHATLYWYQQILGQGPKLLIQFQNNGVVDDSQLPKDRFSAERLKGVDSTLKIQPAKLEDSAVYLCASTPEGGYNEQFFGPGTRLTVL.

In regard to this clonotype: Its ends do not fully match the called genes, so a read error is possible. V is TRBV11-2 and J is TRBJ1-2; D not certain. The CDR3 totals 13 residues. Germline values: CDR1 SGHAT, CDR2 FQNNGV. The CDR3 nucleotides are TGTGCCAGCAGCCTAGATCCGGGAAGAGGCTACACCTTC. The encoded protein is CASSLDPGRGYTF.

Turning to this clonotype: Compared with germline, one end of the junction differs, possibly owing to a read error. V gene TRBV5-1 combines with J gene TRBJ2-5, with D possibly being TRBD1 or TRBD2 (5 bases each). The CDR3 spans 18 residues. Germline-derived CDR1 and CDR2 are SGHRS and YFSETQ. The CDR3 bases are TGCGCCAGCGGCTTGGGGGTTGATAGTTATCACCTCTCAGAGACCCAGTACTTC. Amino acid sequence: CASGLGVDSYHLSETQYF.

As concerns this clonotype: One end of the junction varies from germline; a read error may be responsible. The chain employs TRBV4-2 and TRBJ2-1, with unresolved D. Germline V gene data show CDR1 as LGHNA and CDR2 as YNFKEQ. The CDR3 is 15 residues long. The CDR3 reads CASSQASDGRYDQFF. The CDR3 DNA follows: TGTGCCAGCAGCCAGGCCTCGGACGGCCGCTATGATCAGTTCTTC.

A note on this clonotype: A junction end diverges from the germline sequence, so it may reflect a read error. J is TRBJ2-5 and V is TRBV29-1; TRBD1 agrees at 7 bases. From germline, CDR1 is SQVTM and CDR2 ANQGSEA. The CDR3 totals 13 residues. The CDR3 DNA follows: TGCAGCGCCGGAACAGGGGCTTCGGAGACCCATTACTTC. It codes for CSAGTGASETHYF. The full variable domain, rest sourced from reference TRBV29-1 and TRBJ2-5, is SAVISQKPSRDICQRGTSLTIQCQVDSQVTMMFWYRQQPGQSLTLIATANQGSEATYESGFVIDKFPISRPNLTFSTLTVSNMSPEDSSIYLCSAGTGASETHYFGPGTRLLVL.